This T cell receptor beta chain was identified during a study of metastatic and nonmetastatic thyroid tumors. Study as a whole: Both malignant and benign thyroid patients supplied peripheral blood and tumor or nodule tissue samples, across which the repertoires of these patients were then compared.

This clone was detected many times. Its antigen is as yet unknown. TCRdb reassembled clones from the PCR reads with MiXCR. Among tens of thousands of clones, 9.5% to 15% were seen once, and the ten largest hold around 11%. Study conclusions and caveats: As reported, TCR beta diversity in blood and tumor was significantly higher in malignant thyroid tumors than in benign nodules.

Prior to thyroid surgery, none of the patients had received any treatment. CDR1 and CDR2 from the germline V gene are SGHDT and YYEEEE. The CDR3 is 17 residues long. V lost 4 bases to trimming and J lost 3 bases; unmatched junction nucleotides: 8. The chain employs TRBV5-6 and TRBJ2-1; 12 nucleotides line up with TRBD2. The sequence was collected from a female donor with papillary thyroid cancer or a benign thyroid nodule (not recorded which). Some clones in this sample may be carry-over from other donors' samples. Sequencing was carried out using blood. In DNA form, the CDR3 reads TGTGCCAGCAGCCCTACTCGGACTAGCGGGAACTACAATGAGCAGTTCTTC. This translates into CASSPTRTSGNYNEQFF.